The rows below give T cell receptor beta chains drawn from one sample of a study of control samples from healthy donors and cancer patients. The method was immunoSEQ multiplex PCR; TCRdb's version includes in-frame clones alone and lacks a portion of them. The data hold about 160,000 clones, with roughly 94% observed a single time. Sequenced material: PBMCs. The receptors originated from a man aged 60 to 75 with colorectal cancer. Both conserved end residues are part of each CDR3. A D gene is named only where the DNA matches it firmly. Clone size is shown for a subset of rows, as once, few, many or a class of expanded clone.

DNA: TGTGCCATCAGTGAGTCGAGGGACAGTGAAGCTTTCTTT; CDR3: CAISESRDSEAFF; length: 13; D: TRBD1; V: TRBV10-3; J: TRBJ1-1; size: -
DNA: TGCGCCAGCAGCACTACCGGGACAGTGAACACTGAAGCTTTCTTT; CDR3: CASSTTGTVNTEAFF; length: 15; D: TRBD1; V: TRBV5-1; J: TRBJ1-1; size: -
DNA: TGTGCCAGCAGCTTAGTTCAGGGGGAGGCCTACGAGCAGTACTTC; CDR3: CASSLVQGEAYEQYF; length: 15; D: -; V: TRBV7-9; J: TRBJ2-7; size: -
DNA: TGTGCCAGCAGCTTATCGGTGGACGGCACTGAAGCTTTCTTT; CDR3: CASSLSVDGTEAFF; length: 14; D: -; V: TRBV7-9; J: TRBJ1-1; size: -
DNA: TGTGCCAGCAGTGAAAGCGGGGGGAACACCGGGGAGCTGTTTTTT; CDR3: CASSESGGNTGELFF; length: 15; D: TRBD2; V: TRBV6-1; J: TRBJ2-2; size: -
DNA: TGTGCCAGCAGCTTAGAACTGGCCTGGGCGAAAGCTTTCTTT; CDR3: CASSLELAWAKAFF; length: 14; D: -; V: TRBV7-2; J: TRBJ1-1; size: -
DNA: TGTGCCAGCAGCTCTAGCGGGAGCCGCCTATACAATGAGCAGTTCTTC; CDR3: CASSSSGSRLYNEQFF; length: 16; D: TRBD2; V: TRBV7-2; J: TRBJ2-1; size: once
DNA: TGTGCCATCAGTGAGGCCGGACAGCAGGAGACCCAGTACTTC; CDR3: CAISEAGQQETQYF; length: 14; D: -; V: TRBV10-3; J: TRBJ2-5; size: -
DNA: TGCGCCAGCAGCTTGGGTCAGGGCGGACCCTACGAGCAGTACTTC; CDR3: CASSLGQGGPYEQYF; length: 15; D: -; V: TRBV5-1; J: TRBJ2-7; size: -
DNA: TGTGCCAGCAGCGTCCTCCCCGGGACGGACTATGGCTACACCTTC; CDR3: CASSVLPGTDYGYTF; length: 15; D: -; V: TRBV9; J: TRBJ1-2; size: -
DNA: TGTGCCAGTAGTTTCGGACAGACCTACGAGCAGTACTTC; CDR3: CASSFGQTYEQYF; length: 13; D: -; V: TRBV19; J: TRBJ2-7; size: -
DNA: TGCGCCAGCAGCCCCCCCCAGCGAATCAATGAGCAGTTCTTC; CDR3: CASSPPQRINEQFF; length: 14; D: -; V: TRBV4-1; J: TRBJ2-1; size: -
DNA: TGTGCCAGCAGCTTTGCTTTCTCTGGAAACACCATATATTTT; CDR3: CASSFAFSGNTIYF; length: 14; D: -; V: TRBV5-6; J: TRBJ1-3; size: -
DNA: TGTGCCAGCAGAACAGGAGATGGCTACACCTTC; CDR3: CASRTGDGYTF; length: 11; D: -; V: TRBV2; J: TRBJ1-2; size: -
DNA: TGTGCCAGCAGACTAGGGGGCAGGGAGAAGTTTAACACTGAAGCTTTCTTT; CDR3: CASRLGGREKFNTEAFF; length: 17; D: TRBD1; V: TRBV7-9; J: TRBJ1-1; size: -
DNA: TGTGCCAGTCAGGGGGCTGCAGAAGCTTTCTTT; CDR3: CASQGAAEAFF; length: 11; D: TRBD1; V: TRBV2; J: TRBJ1-1; size: once
DNA: TGTGCCAGCAGCTTGTGGCAGGGGGCCGATGGCTACACCTTC; CDR3: CASSLWQGADGYTF; length: 14; D: TRBD1; V: TRBV5-4; J: TRBJ1-2; size: few
DNA: TGCGCCAGCAGCCGTGACAGCTCCCTCAATCAGCCCCAGCATTTT; CDR3: CASSRDSSLNQPQHF; length: 15; D: -; V: TRBV5-1; J: TRBJ1-5; size: -
DNA: TGTGCCAGCAGTTACAGGATACCCCTTCGGTCCTACGAGCAGTACTTC; CDR3: CASSYRIPLRSYEQYF; length: 16; D: -; V: TRBV6-5; J: TRBJ2-7; size: -
DNA: TGTGCCAGCTGTCTCGGGGTGGCCGGCCAGCCCCAGCATTTT; CDR3: CASCLGVAGQPQHF; length: 14; D: -; V: TRBV28; J: TRBJ1-5; size: -
DNA: TGTGCCAGCTCACCAGGGACAGGGTTGGATAACACTGAAGCTTTCTTT; CDR3: CASSPGTGLDNTEAFF; length: 16; D: TRBD1; V: TRBV18; J: TRBJ1-1; size: -
DNA: TGTGCCAGCAGTGCACCCCGGGGGTTCGCTAACTATGGCTACACCTTC; CDR3: CASSAPRGFANYGYTF; length: 16; D: -; V: TRBV2; J: TRBJ1-2; size: -
DNA: TGCGCCAGCAGCTTCATCGGGTACGAGCAGTACTTC; CDR3: CASSFIGYEQYF; length: 12; D: -; V: TRBV5-1; J: TRBJ2-7; size: -
DNA: TGTGCCAGCCGACAGGAGCCAGCCTATGGCTACACCTTC; CDR3: CASRQEPAYGYTF; length: 13; D: -; V: TRBV2; J: TRBJ1-2; size: once
DNA: TGTGCCACCAATATCAGGAGTAATTCACCCCTCCACTTT; CDR3: CATNIRSNSPLHF; length: 13; D: -; V: TRBV2; J: TRBJ1-6; size: -
DNA: TGTGCCAGCAGCCAAGAATCAGGGGCCGCTGAAGCTTTCTTT; CDR3: CASSQESGAAEAFF; length: 14; D: -; V: TRBV4-2; J: TRBJ1-1; size: -
DNA: TGTGCCACCAGCGATCATCCGGGACAGAAAAACTCTGGGGCCAACGTCCTGACTTTC; CDR3: CATSDHPGQKNSGANVLTF; length: 19; D: TRBD1; V: TRBV24-1; J: TRBJ2-6; size: -
DNA: TGTGCCTGGAGTAAGACAGGGGTTTCAGGGAGGAATCAGCCCCAGCATTTT; CDR3: CAWSKTGVSGRNQPQHF; length: 17; D: TRBD1; V: TRBV30; J: TRBJ1-5; size: once
DNA: TGTGCCAGTAGTACGACATCCGGGTCGAGCTCTGGAAACACCATATATTTT; CDR3: CASSTTSGSSSGNTIYF; length: 17; D: -; V: TRBV19; J: TRBJ1-3; size: -
DNA: TGTGCCATCAGTGAAAAGGGGCTGGCCAAAAACATTCAGTACTTC; CDR3: CAISEKGLAKNIQYF; length: 15; D: -; V: TRBV10-3; J: TRBJ2-4; size: once
DNA: TGTGCCAGCACCTCCGCCTCAGGGAATTCACCCCTCCACTTT; CDR3: CASTSASGNSPLHF; length: 14; D: -; V: TRBV6-5; J: TRBJ1-6; size: -
DNA: TGTGCCAGCAGCGTAGGCGAGACGGGGAATTCACCCCTCCACTTT; CDR3: CASSVGETGNSPLHF; length: 15; D: -; V: TRBV9; J: TRBJ1-6; size: -
DNA: TGTGCCAGCAGCGAAGGACTAGCGGGGGAGTCCAAGTACTTC; CDR3: CASSEGLAGESKYF; length: 14; D: TRBD2; V: TRBV7-9; J: TRBJ2-5; size: -
DNA: TGTGCCAGCAGCCCCCGGACAGGGGGGTACGAGCAGTACTTC; CDR3: CASSPRTGGYEQYF; length: 14; D: TRBD1; V: TRBV11-2; J: TRBJ2-7; size: -
DNA: TGTGCCAGCAGTGAGTCACGTCAGGGAATCTATGGCTACACCTTC; CDR3: CASSESRQGIYGYTF; length: 15; D: -; V: TRBV6-4; J: TRBJ1-2; size: -
DNA: TGTGCCAGCAGCACCGAGGGGGTGGCCAAAAACATTCAGTACTTC; CDR3: CASSTEGVAKNIQYF; length: 15; D: -; V: TRBV11-2; J: TRBJ2-4; size: -
DNA: TGCGCCAGCAGCTTGTACAGTCGAGGGAGCACAGATACGCAGTATTTT; CDR3: CASSLYSRGSTDTQYF; length: 16; D: -; V: TRBV5-1; J: TRBJ2-3; size: -
DNA: TGTGCCAGCAGTGAAAGGCGAGCGGGGGGGCCTTTAGATACGCAGTATTTT; CDR3: CASSERRAGGPLDTQYF; length: 17; D: TRBD2; V: TRBV6-1; J: TRBJ2-3; size: -
DNA: TGTGCCAGCAGTGACTCGAGAGCAGATACGCAGTATTTT; CDR3: CASSDSRADTQYF; length: 13; D: -; V: TRBV6-4; J: TRBJ2-3; size: -
DNA: TGTGCCAGCAGTTACTCCCCGAGCTCCTACGAGCAGTACTTC; CDR3: CASSYSPSSYEQYF; length: 14; D: -; V: TRBV6-5; J: TRBJ2-7; size: -
DNA: TGTGCCACCTCCCAGCTCAACTATGGCTACACCTTC; CDR3: CATSQLNYGYTF; length: 12; D: -; V: TRBV7-2; J: TRBJ1-2; size: -
DNA: TGTGCCAGCAGTCCAAATATCGGGGGGGCATCCTACAATGAGCAGTTCTTC; CDR3: CASSPNIGGASYNEQFF; length: 17; D: TRBD2; V: TRBV25-1; J: TRBJ2-1; size: -
DNA: TGTGCCAGCAGTTTATCCCAGGGGAGCACAGATACGCAGTATTTT; CDR3: CASSLSQGSTDTQYF; length: 15; D: -; V: TRBV28; J: TRBJ2-3; size: -
DNA: TGTGCCAGTAGGGGGGTCGGACACATTCAGTACTTC; CDR3: CASRGVGHIQYF; length: 12; D: -; V: TRBV19; J: TRBJ2-4; size: -
DNA: TGTGCCAGCAGCATCTCCTGGGACAGGGTTTTCAATGAGCAGTTCTTC; CDR3: CASSISWDRVFNEQFF; length: 16; D: TRBD1; V: TRBV7-2; J: TRBJ2-1; size: -
DNA: TGTGCCAGCAGTGAACAACAGCTATTTAATGAAAAACTGTTTTTT; CDR3: CASSEQQLFNEKLFF; length: 15; D: -; V: TRBV2; J: TRBJ1-4; size: -
DNA: TGTGCCAGCAGTTACACAAGTGAAGCTTTCTTT; CDR3: CASSYTSEAFF; length: 11; D: -; V: TRBV6-2/TRBV6-3; J: TRBJ1-1; size: once
DNA: TGTGCCAGCAGACACAGTGGCGGGGAGGGGATTACTAGCTCCTATAATTCACCCCTCCACTTT; CDR3: CASRHSGGEGITSSYNSPLHF; length: 21; D: -; V: TRBV2; J: TRBJ1-6; size: -
DNA: TGTGCCAGCAGTCAGGGACTAGCGGGGGGAGAGACCCAGTACTTC; CDR3: CASSQGLAGGETQYF; length: 15; D: TRBD2; V: TRBV6-5; J: TRBJ2-5; size: -
DNA: TGCAGTGCCGCAACCACGAGGGAGCAGTACTTC; CDR3: CSAATTREQYF; length: 11; D: -; V: TRBV20-1; J: TRBJ2-7; size: -
DNA: TGCGCCAGCAGTGATAGACCAGGGGCGATTAACTATGGCTACACCTTC; CDR3: CASSDRPGAINYGYTF; length: 16; D: -; V: TRBV10-2; J: TRBJ1-2; size: -
DNA: TGTGCCAGCAGAATTCAGGGGGACACTGAAGCTTTCTTT; CDR3: CASRIQGDTEAFF; length: 13; D: TRBD1; V: TRBV6-5; J: TRBJ1-1; size: -
DNA: TGCGCCAGCAGCCAGAGACTAGCGGGGTCCAGTTGGCCCGGGGAGCTGTTTTTT; CDR3: CASSQRLAGSSWPGELFF; length: 18; D: TRBD2; V: TRBV4-3; J: TRBJ2-2; size: -
DNA: TGTGCCAGCAGCGCGACAGGGGATACTGAAGCTTTCTTT; CDR3: CASSATGDTEAFF; length: 13; D: TRBD1; V: TRBV7-6; J: TRBJ1-1; size: -
DNA: TGTGCCAGTAGTTCAGGGGGCGAACCCCACGAGCAGTACTTC; CDR3: CASSSGGEPHEQYF; length: 14; D: TRBD1; V: TRBV19; J: TRBJ2-7; size: -
DNA: TGTGCCAGCAGGAGGACTCGGGGTCAGCCCCAGCATTTT; CDR3: CASRRTRGQPQHF; length: 13; D: -; V: TRBV12-3/TRBV12-4; J: TRBJ1-5; size: -
DNA: TGTGCCAGTAGTTCAACAAGGGGGCCCACAGATACGCAGTATTTT; CDR3: CASSSTRGPTDTQYF; length: 15; D: TRBD1; V: TRBV19; J: TRBJ2-3; size: -
DNA: TGTGCCAGTAGTATAGAGGGTATAACTAGCGGGGGGCCATCCTATGAGACCCAGTACTTC; CDR3: CASSIEGITSGGPSYETQYF; length: 20; D: TRBD2; V: TRBV19; J: TRBJ2-5; size: -
DNA: TGCAGCTTGGGGAGCGGAGAGACCCAGTACTTC; CDR3: CSLGSGETQYF; length: 11; D: -; V: TRBV20-1; J: TRBJ2-5; size: -
DNA: TGCGCCAGCAGCAAGACAGGGAACGCGAACACCGGGGAGCTGTTTTTT; CDR3: CASSKTGNANTGELFF; length: 16; D: TRBD1; V: TRBV5-1; J: TRBJ2-2; size: -